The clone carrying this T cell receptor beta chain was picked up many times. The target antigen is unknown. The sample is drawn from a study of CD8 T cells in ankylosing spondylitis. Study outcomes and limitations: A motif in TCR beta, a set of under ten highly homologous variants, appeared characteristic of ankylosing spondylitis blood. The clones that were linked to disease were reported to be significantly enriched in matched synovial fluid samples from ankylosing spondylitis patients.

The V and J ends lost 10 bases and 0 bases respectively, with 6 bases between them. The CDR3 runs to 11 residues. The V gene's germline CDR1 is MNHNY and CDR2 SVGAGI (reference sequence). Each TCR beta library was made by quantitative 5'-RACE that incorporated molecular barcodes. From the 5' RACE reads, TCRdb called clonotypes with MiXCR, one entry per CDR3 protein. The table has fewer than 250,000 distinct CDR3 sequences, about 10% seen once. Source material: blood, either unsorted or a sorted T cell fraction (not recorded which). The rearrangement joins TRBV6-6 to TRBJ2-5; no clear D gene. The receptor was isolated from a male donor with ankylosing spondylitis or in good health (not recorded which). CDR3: CATRYQETQYF. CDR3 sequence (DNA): TGTGCCACCCGCTACCAAGAGACCCAGTACTTC.